This T cell receptor beta chain was identified during a study of CD8 T cells in Susac syndrome. CD8+ and CD4+ T cells from blood underwent TCR beta sequencing. The CDR3 is 14 amino acids. Trimming stripped 0 bases from V and 3 bases from J, with 9 bases between. Germline lookup yields CDR1 ENHRY and CDR2 SYGVKD. When the RNA was reverse transcribed, random hexamers were used with an input of about 0.5 to 1 ug. TCRdb independently ran MiXCR on the immunoSEQ multiplex PCR reads; one entry per CDR3 protein. The sample records about 280,000 distinct CDR3 sequences, roughly 85% being singletons. Sequencing was done on a sample of CD8+ T cells from PBMCs. The chain is built from TRBV10-3 and TRBJ2-7; tentatively, D is TRBD1 or TRBD2 (5 bases each). This clonotype originated in a human donor with multiple sclerosis. CDR3: CAISESGDDYEQYF. The CDR3 coding sequence is TGTGCCATCAGTGAGTCAGGGGACGACTACGAGCAGTACTTC.